This record looks at one T cell receptor beta chain sequence and its context. Its antigen remains unidentified. The sample comes from a study of T cell repertoires in cytomegalovirus infection. About the research overall: Indications came from public TCR beta signatures; they pointed to CMV infection and to a matching HLA type.

The CDR3 runs 11 residues. The V end lost 6 bases, the J end lost 3 bases, and 5 bases lay between the germline ends. CDR1 is ENHRY, CDR2 SYGVKD, per germline. Findings and limits, study-wide: The study found HLA-C-restricted CMV-specific TCR beta clonotypes dominating the ex vivo response. Of the TCR beta families, the public ones yielded a cumulative frequency that identified carriers of CMV plus the relevant HLA.

TCRdb called the reads again in MiXCR, with one record for every CDR3 protein. Here the sample spans approximately 130,000 distinct CDR3 sequences, under 30% being singletons. The J gene is TRBJ2-5, the V gene TRBV10-3; D is unresolved. The clonotype was recovered from a human donor in good health (CMV status not recorded). Some clones in this sample may be carry-over from other donors' samples. The sequenced sample was PBMCs, sequenced either directly or after in vitro stimulation (not recorded which). The CDR3 bases are TGTGCCATCAGCGCTAAAGAGACCCAGTACTTC. It codes for CAISAKETQYF.